Shown below are 29 T cell receptor beta chains from a single sample sequenced in a study of Ad26.COV2.S vaccination and SARS-CoV-2 variants. Specified treatment: around 19 received Ad26.COV2.S at low or high dose, single or two shots; 5 received placebo; per-sample allocation not given. Sampling was done on day 63 after the first vaccine or placebo injection. The protocol was immunoSEQ multiplex PCR, while the TCRdb copy is restricted to in-frame clones and leaves out a portion. This table has around 380,000 clones, around 85% appearing once. Here the sequenced sample was peripheral blood, taken in a trial of Ad26.COV2.S vaccine versus placebo. The receptors derive from a person between 18 and 59 years old who received the Ad26.COV2.S COVID-19 vaccine or a placebo.

The V and J genes are TRBV2 and TRBJ2-7; TRBD1 agrees at 10 bases. The germline V gene encodes CDR1 SNHLY and CDR2 FYNNEI. Trimming at V came to 7 bases and at J to 6 bases, leaving 6 bases not matched to a gene. The length of the CDR3 is 13 residues. The CDR3 DNA reads TGTGCCAGCACCCCGGGACAGGGGTCCGAGCAGTACTTC. It yields the protein CASTPGQGSEQYF.

V usage is TRBV21-1 and J usage is TRBJ1-5. TRBV21-1 is flagged as a pseudogene. CDR3 size: 14 residues. The CDR3 region has the DNA TGTGCCAGCTCCTCCCGGGCCCCCAGTCAGCCCCAGCATTTT. Its protein is CASSSRAPSQPQHF.

The chain couples TRBV10-1 to TRBJ2-5; the D is unclear. V was cut by 0 bases and J by 5 bases, with 7 bases left in between. From germline, CDR1 is WNHNN and CDR2 SYGVQD (reference sequence). This CDR3 is 13 amino acids long. Here the CDR3 DNA reads TGCGCCAGCAGTGAGTCCCCAGACGAGACCCAGTACTTC. As protein: CASSESPDETQYF.

V usage is TRBV24-1 and J usage is TRBJ2-5; no definite D call. From germline, CDR1 is KGHDR and CDR2 SFDVKD. The V and J ends lost 3 bases and 2 bases respectively, with 6 bases between them. This CDR3 is built from 13 residues. Here the CDR3 reads CATSDVGQETQYF. CDR3 in DNA: TGTGCCACCAGTGATGTAGGACAAGAGACCCAGTACTTC.

This chain links TRBV30 with TRBJ1-6, with D hard to call. This CDR3 has 15 residues. Germline loops: CDR1 GTSNPN, CDR2 SVGIG (reference sequence). Trimming shortened V by 0 bases and J by 7 bases, and 13 bases separated the two germline ends. Written as DNA, the CDR3 is TGTGCCTGGAGTGTAAGTACATTGGCGAATTCACCCCTCCACTTT. This sequence encodes CAWSVSTLANSPLHF.

This chain uses TRBV6-2 or TRBV6-3 with TRBJ1-2; D ambiguous. The CDR3 length is 15 residues. Per germline, CDR1 MNHEY and CDR2 SVGEGT. The V gene lost 8 bases and the J gene lost 1 base, with 17 bases spanning the gap. CDR3 sequence: CASRPPGRHNYGYTF. The CDR3 DNA sequence: TGTGCCAGCCGCCCACCTGGACGGCATAACTATGGCTACACCTTC.

The chain employs TRBV2 and TRBJ1-1; D perhaps matches TRBD1 (6 bases). This CDR3 comprises 12 residues. The V gene's germline CDR1 is SNHLY and CDR2 FYNNEI. V lost 7 bases and J 6 bases, leaving 12 bases between the germline ends. In DNA form, the CDR3 reads TGTGCCAGCAACGGGGACATATCTGAAGCTTTCTTT. Protein product: CASNGDISEAFF.

The V gene is TRBV6-5, the J gene TRBJ1-1, with a possible D match to TRBD1 (5 bases). V gave up 6 bases and J gave up 11 bases, with 22 bases separating them. The CDR3 loop spans 14 amino acids. From germline, CDR1 is MNHEY and CDR2 SVGAGI. The CDR3 sequence: CASSRGDTGNEAFF. The CDR3 DNA sequence: TGTGCCAGCAGCCGGGGGGATACGGGGAATGAGGCTTTCTTT.

The V and J genes are TRBV19 and TRBJ1-2; a weak D match, TRBD1 (5 bases). The V gene's germline CDR1 is LNHDA and CDR2 SQIVND (reference sequence). The CDR3 consists of 15 residues. V was cut by 7 bases and J by 8 bases, with 23 bases left in between. The CDR3 here is CASIEEGTGDEGYTF. The CDR3 coding sequence is TGTGCCAGTATCGAGGAAGGGACGGGGGATGAGGGCTACACCTTC.

The CDR3 here is CASSLPWTGTGEQYF. CDR3 nucleotides: TGTGCCAGCAGCCTGCCCTGGACAGGGACGGGGGAGCAGTACTTC. The genes are TRBV5-5 and TRBJ2-7; 8 bases match TRBD1. Germline-derived CDR1 and CDR2 are SGHKS and YYEKEE (reference sequence). The CDR3 sequence is 15 residues long. Germline trimming cut 4 bases from V and 7 bases from J; bases unmatched to any gene: 13.

In the case of this clone: Different DNA sequences within this sample yield the same CDR3. The chain is built from TRBV29-1 and TRBJ1-2, with 7 bases fitting TRBD1. The CDR3 length is 12 residues. CDR1 is SQVTM and CDR2 is ANQGSEA in the germline V gene. Unmatched junction bases numbered 5, after V lost 6 bases and J lost 4 bases. The CDR3 loop reads CSVNRGGYGYTF. CDR3 DNA sequence: TGCAGCGTGAACAGGGGAGGCTATGGCTACACCTTC.

This clone was found a few times. The chain joins TRBV4-1 to TRBJ1-6; no firm D call. Germline V lookup: CDR1 MGHRA, CDR2 YSYEKL. Deletions cut 2 bases from V and 7 bases from J, with 9 bases between. The CDR3 length is 14 residues. CDR3 amino acids: CASSQWAGNSPLHF. In DNA form, the CDR3 reads TGCGCCAGCAGCCAATGGGCCGGGAATTCACCCCTCCACTTT.

This CDR3 is CASSYSDGEQFF. DNA of the CDR3: TGTGCCAGCAGTTACTCTGACGGTGAGCAGTTCTTC. The chain links TRBV6-2 or TRBV6-3 to TRBJ2-1; D remains ambiguous. V shed 0 bases and J shed 9 bases, with 6 bases lying between them. Germline values: CDR1 MNHEY, CDR2 SVGEGT. The CDR3 length is 12 residues.

The rearrangement links TRBV9 to TRBJ2-3; 7 bases agree with TRBD2. The germline V gene encodes CDR1 SGDLS and CDR2 YYNGEE. The V gene end was trimmed by 3 bases and the J gene end by 0 bases; junction bases not matched to a gene: 7. The CDR3 has 16 amino acids. DNA for the CDR3: TGTGCCAGCAGCGGACGATGGGGGGGTAGCACAGATACGCAGTATTTT. It specifies CASSGRWGGSTDTQYF.

The CDR3 nucleotides are TGCAGCGTCGGGGGCGGGACAGTCAATGAGCAGTTCTTC. Translating gives CSVGGGTVNEQFF. The J gene is TRBJ2-1, the V gene TRBV29-1, with D perhaps TRBD1 (7 bases). V lost 6 bases to trimming and J lost 6 bases, with 15 bases between them. This CDR3 is built from 13 residues. The germline V gene encodes CDR1 SQVTM and CDR2 ANQGSEA.

V usage is TRBV11-2 and J usage is TRBJ2-7; 7 bases are a match to TRBD1. The germline V gene encodes CDR1 SGHAT and CDR2 FQNNGV. V gave up 5 bases and J gave up 3 bases; unmatched junction bases: 4. This CDR3 region has 13 residues. The CDR3 protein is CASSNQGDYEQYF. The CDR3 bases are TGTGCCAGCAGCAACCAGGGGGACTACGAGCAGTACTTC.

The rearrangement joins TRBV12-3 or TRBV12-4 to TRBJ2-2; possible D gene TRBD2, 6 bases. CDR3 length: 13 amino acids. V lost 8 bases and J 5 bases, leaving 12 bases between the germline ends. The CDR3 DNA sequence: TGTGCCAGCTCCATTGCGGGGACCGGGGAGCTGTTTTTT. Translated: CASSIAGTGELFF.

Remarks on this clone: Other DNA sequences of this sample code for an identical CDR3. The V and J genes are TRBV5-1 and TRBJ2-1; 12 bases align to TRBD2. The CDR3 length is 15 residues. Germline V lookup: CDR1 SGHRS, CDR2 YFSETQ. Trimming at V came to 1 base and at J to 7 bases, leaving 3 bases not matched to a gene. CDR3 sequence (DNA): TGCGCCAGCAGCTTGTCACTAGCGGGGGGAAATGAGCAGTTCTTC. Protein sequence: CASSLSLAGGNEQFF.

CDR3 sequence: CATTDRANTGELFF. DNA of the CDR3: TGTGCCACCACCGACAGGGCGAACACCGGGGAGCTGTTTTTT. The chain employs TRBV10-3 and TRBJ2-2; 7 bases agree with TRBD1. CDR1 is ENHRY and CDR2 is SYGVKD in the germline V gene. J was trimmed by 0 bases and V by 10 bases; bases with no gene match: 5. CDR3 length equals 14 residues.

The chain couples TRBV5-4 to TRBJ2-7; unclear D gene. From germline, CDR1 is SGHNT and CDR2 YYREEE (reference sequence). Trimming removed 0 bases from V and 7 bases from J, with 5 bases in between. This CDR3 comprises 11 residues. For the CDR3, the DNA is TGTGCCAGCAGCTTGGTGTGTGAGCAGTACTTC. It translates to CASSLVCEQYF. Full variable domain (missing parts from reference TRBV5-4 and TRBJ2-7): ETGVTQSPTHLIKTRGQQVTLRCSSQSGHNTVSWYQQALGQGPQFIFQYYREEENGRGNFPPRFSGLQFPNYSSELNVNALELDDSALYLCASSLVCEQYFGPGTRLTVT.

The chain combines TRBV2 with TRBJ1-1; D perhaps matches TRBD1 (6 bases). Germline V lookup: CDR1 SNHLY, CDR2 FYNNEI. Trimming took off 7 bases at V and 1 base at J, with 10 bases between the two ends. The CDR3 runs to 13 residues. CDR3 in DNA: TGTGCCAGCACTCAGGGGAGGAACACTGAAGCTTTCTTT. This encodes CASTQGRNTEAFF.

This chain joins TRBV19 and TRBJ2-5, with 7 bases fitting TRBD1. Germline values: CDR1 LNHDA, CDR2 SQIVND (reference sequence). The V and J ends lost 6 bases and 3 bases, in that order; junction bases with no gene match: 7. The CDR3 runs 14 residues. The CDR3 reads CASSLRGLEETQYF. CDR3 in DNA: TGTGCCAGTAGCCTAAGGGGGCTCGAAGAGACCCAGTACTTC.

V gene TRBV2 combines with J gene TRBJ1-6; TRBD1 might be the D (6 bases). The CDR3 contains 14 residues. The germline V gene has CDR1 SNHLY and CDR2 FYNNEI. The V gene lost 4 bases and the J gene lost 3 bases, with 7 bases spanning the gap. DNA of the CDR3: TGTGCCAGCAGTGGGACAGTCTATAATTCACCCCTCCACTTT. It codes for CASSGTVYNSPLHF. Supplemented by reference TRBV2 and TRBJ1-6, the full variable domain reads EPEVTQTPSHQVTQMGQEVILRCVPISNHLYFYWYRQILGQKVEFLVSFYNNEISEKSEIFDDQFSVERPDGSNFTLKIRSTKLEDSAMYFCASSGTVYNSPLHFGNGTRLTVT.

V is TRBV6-5 and J is TRBJ2-3; 11 nucleotides line up with TRBD2. CDR3 length: 16 residues. V lost 0 bases to trimming and J lost 11 bases; unmatched junction nucleotides: 10. Per germline, CDR1 MNHEY and CDR2 SVGAGI. The CDR3 spells CASSYSTSGVLWGQYF. The CDR3 coding sequence is TGTGCCAGCAGTTACTCGACTAGCGGGGTACTTTGGGGGCAGTATTTT.

The gene calls are TRBV6-1 and TRBJ2-3; a possible D gene is TRBD1 (5 bases). From germline, CDR1 is MNHNS and CDR2 SASEGT. The ends were cut back, 1 base at V and 7 bases at J, with 6 bases in the middle. The CDR3 is 12 amino acids. CDR3 nucleotides: TGTGCCAGCAGTGAAGGGACAAATACGCAGTATTTT. This translates into CASSEGTNTQYF.

V gene TRBV10-3 combines with J gene TRBJ2-5; 13 bases match TRBD2. The germline CDR1 and CDR2 sequences are ENHRY and SYGVKD. CDR3 length equals 17 residues. Unmatched junction bases numbered 7, after V lost 3 bases and J lost 3 bases. The CDR3 coding sequence is TGTGCCATCAGTGAACCTTCCGGGACTAGCGGGGAAGAGACCCAGTACTTC. Translation: CAISEPSGTSGEETQYF.

V usage is TRBV4-1 and J usage is TRBJ2-2, with D perhaps TRBD1 or TRBD2 (5 bases each). CDR1 is MGHRA and CDR2 is YSYEKL in the germline V gene. The V gene lost 0 bases and the J gene lost 1 base, with 9 bases spanning the gap. The CDR3 is 16 residues long. CDR3 nucleotides: TGCGCCAGCAGCCAAGAACGGGGCAGGAACACCGGGGAGCTGTTTTTT. It specifies CASSQERGRNTGELFF.

This clone is a singleton in its sample. The rearrangement links TRBV27 to TRBJ2-7, with no clear D. Germline V gene data show CDR1 as MNHEY and CDR2 as SMNVEV (reference sequence). V lost 9 bases and J 5 bases, leaving 20 bases between the germline ends. CDR3 length equals 14 residues. CDR3 coding DNA: TGTGCCAGAGGAAAACCAGGAGTAAGTCACGAGCAGTACTTC. It specifies CARGKPGVSHEQYF.

The chain combines TRBV7-2 with TRBJ2-1, with D uncertain. CDR1 is SGHTA, CDR2 FQGNSA, per germline. The length of the CDR3 is 12 residues. V gave up 0 bases and J gave up 14 bases, with 11 bases separating them. The DNA of the CDR3 is TGTGCCAGCAGCTTAGCGTCCGCAGCAGAGTTCTTC. Its protein is CASSLASAAEFF.